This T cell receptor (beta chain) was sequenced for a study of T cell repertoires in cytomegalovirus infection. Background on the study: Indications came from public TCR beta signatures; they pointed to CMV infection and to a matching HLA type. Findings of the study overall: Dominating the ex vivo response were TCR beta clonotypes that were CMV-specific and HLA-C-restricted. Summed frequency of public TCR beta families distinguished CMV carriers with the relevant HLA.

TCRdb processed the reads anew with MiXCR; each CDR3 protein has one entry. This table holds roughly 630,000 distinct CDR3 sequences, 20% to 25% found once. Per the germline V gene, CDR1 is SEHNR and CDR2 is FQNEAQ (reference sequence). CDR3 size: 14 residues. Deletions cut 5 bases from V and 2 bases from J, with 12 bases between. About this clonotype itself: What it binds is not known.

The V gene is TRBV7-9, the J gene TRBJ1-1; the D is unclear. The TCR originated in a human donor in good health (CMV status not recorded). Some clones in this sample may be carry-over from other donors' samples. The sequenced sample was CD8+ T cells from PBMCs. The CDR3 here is CASSTTNANTEAFF. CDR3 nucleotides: TGTGCCAGCAGCACGACCAATGCAAACACTGAAGCTTTCTTT.